These T cell receptor beta chains were read from a single sample in a study of blood T cells in healthy people across ages. One entry per CDR3 protein, called by TCRdb with MiXCR from the 5' RACE reads. The sample contains approximately 820,000 distinct CDR3 sequences, roughly 44% of which appear only once. Sequencing used blood. The receptor set was obtained from a man in his sixties in good health. Each CDR3 is given with its conserved first and last residue. The D gene is left open where the match is weak. Some rows have no size entry. The others give once, few or many, or a class for an expanded clone.

J gene	D gene	V gene	clone size	CDR3 protein	CDR3 DNA
TRBJ2-7	.	TRBV3-1	.	CASSSSLGPYEQYF	TGTGCCAGCAGTTCCTCGCTGGGTCCCTACGAGCAGTACTTC
TRBJ2-1	.	TRBV7-8	.	CASSFLAYEQFF	TGTGCCAGCAGCTTTCTAGCATACGAGCAGTTCTTC
TRBJ2-7	.	TRBV12-3/TRBV12-4	.	CASREGTRYEQYF	TGTGCCAGCAGAGAAGGGACGCGCTACGAGCAGTACTTC
TRBJ2-6	.	TRBV11-2	.	CASSLTDRLAGANVLTF	TGTGCCAGCAGCCTAACTGACAGGCTAGCTGGGGCCAACGTCCTGACTTTC
TRBJ2-7	.	TRBV6-2/TRBV6-3	.	CASSTTGYYEQYF	TGTGCCAGCAGTACTACAGGGTACTACGAGCAGTACTTC
TRBJ1-3	.	TRBV10-3	.	CAISVATVGNSGNTIYF	TGTGCCATCAGTGTTGCGACGGTGGGGAACTCTGGAAACACCATATATTTT
TRBJ2-3	.	TRBV25-1	.	CASSDSGWDTQYF	TGTGCCAGCAGTGACTCGGGGTGGGATACGCAGTATTTT
TRBJ2-5	.	TRBV7-2	few	CASSSGPYQETQYF	TGTGCCAGCAGCTCCGGACCTTACCAAGAGACCCAGTACTTC
TRBJ1-2	.	TRBV12-3/TRBV12-4	.	CASSFSESPNYGYTF	TGTGCCAGCAGTTTCTCCGAAAGCCCTAACTATGGCTACACCTTC
TRBJ2-5	.	TRBV12-3/TRBV12-4	.	CASRGTGSGETQYF	TGTGCCAGCAGGGGTACAGGGAGCGGGGAGACCCAGTACTTC
TRBJ1-6	.	TRBV6-6	many	CASRGTTYNSPLHF	TGTGCCAGCAGGGGGACAACCTATAATTCACCCCTCCACTTT
TRBJ2-7	.	TRBV15	.	CATSRGTPPTVEQYF	TGTGCCACCAGCAGAGGAACACCCCCTACGGTCGAGCAGTACTTC
TRBJ2-3	.	TRBV5-5	.	CASDDPTDTQYF	TGTGCCAGCGATGACCCAACAGATACGCAGTATTTT
TRBJ2-7	TRBD2	TRBV27	few	CASSLLGTSASSYEQYF	TGTGCCAGCAGTTTATTAGGGACTAGCGCGAGCTCCTACGAGCAGTACTTC
TRBJ1-2	TRBD1	TRBV5-1	.	CASSLGAGTGIQNYGYTF	TGCGCCAGCAGCTTGGGGGCCGGGACAGGGATCCAAAACTATGGCTACACCTTC
TRBJ2-1	TRBD2	TRBV5-4	.	CAATWGGLASYNEQFF	TGTGCCGCGACCTGGGGGGGACTAGCGAGTTACAATGAGCAGTTCTTC
TRBJ2-2	TRBD1	TRBV7-3	few	CASSLQGQGAGELFF	TGTGCCAGCAGCTTACAGGGACAGGGGGCCGGGGAGCTGTTTTTT
TRBJ2-1	.	TRBV12-3/TRBV12-4	few	CASSLEGGNYNEQFF	TGTGCCAGCAGTTTAGAGGGAGGAAACTACAATGAGCAGTTCTTC
TRBJ2-7	TRBD2	TRBV14	.	CASSPLAGGSYEQYF	TGTGCCAGCAGCCCACTAGCGGGGGGCTCCTACGAGCAGTACTTC
TRBJ2-7	.	TRBV20-1	.	CSTPPDRPGEQYF	TGCAGTACGCCCCCGGACAGACCGGGGGAGCAGTACTTC
TRBJ2-3	.	TRBV5-1	once	CASSLQRAATDTQYF	TGCGCCAGCAGCTTGCAACGAGCGGCCACAGATACGCAGTATTTT
TRBJ2-7	.	TRBV12-3/TRBV12-4	.	CASSLPDGSYEQYF	TGTGCCAGCAGTTTACCCGACGGCTCCTACGAGCAGTACTTC
TRBJ1-2	TRBD1	TRBV28	.	CASSLSGQRQPYGYTF	TGTGCCAGCAGTTTATCGGGACAGCGGCAACCTTATGGCTACACCTTC
TRBJ2-7	.	TRBV18	.	CASSPGTKSYEQYF	TGTGCCAGCTCACCGGGGACAAAGTCCTACGAGCAGTACTTC
TRBJ2-5	.	TRBV7-2	.	CASSGGFGETQYF	TGTGCCAGCAGCGGAGGATTCGGGGAGACCCAGTACTTC
TRBJ2-7	.	TRBV11-2	.	CASRGGTSGSYEQYF	TGTGCCAGTCGGGGCGGGACCAGCGGCTCCTACGAGCAGTACTTC
TRBJ2-3	.	TRBV6-5	.	CAGSPGGKDTQYF	TGTGCCGGCAGCCCCGGGGGCAAAGATACGCAGTATTTT
TRBJ2-1	.	TRBV5-1	.	CASSGGPDEQFF	TGCGCCAGCAGCGGGGGGCCAGATGAGCAGTTCTTC
TRBJ2-5	.	TRBV20-1	.	CSARGGESGKTQYF	TGCAGTGCTAGGGGCGGGGAGTCGGGAAAGACCCAGTACTTC
TRBJ2-7	.	TRBV3-1	.	CASSHPQAGGSYEQYF	TGTGCCAGCAGCCACCCGCAGGCCGGGGGATCATACGAGCAGTACTTC
TRBJ1-2	.	TRBV7-6	.	CATRRGPVDGYTF	TGTGCCACTCGGCGGGGCCCAGTGGATGGCTACACCTTC
TRBJ2-5	TRBD1	TRBV24-1	few	CATSGIRDRGKQETQYF	TGTGCCACCAGTGGAATCCGGGACAGGGGGAAACAAGAGACCCAGTACTTC
TRBJ2-7	TRBD2	TRBV9	.	CASSGGGPTYEQYF	TGTGCCAGCAGCGGCGGGGGGCCGACCTACGAGCAGTACTTC
TRBJ2-7	.	TRBV7-6	.	CASSLRRGEQYF	TGTGCCAGCAGCTTACGGCGGGGCGAGCAGTACTTC
TRBJ1-2	.	TRBV7-2	.	CASSLGGTIYGYTF	TGTGCCAGCAGTCTCGGGGGGACGATCTATGGCTACACCTTC